This T cell receptor (beta chain) was sequenced during a study of blood T cell repertoires in COVID-19. Using immunoSEQ multiplex PCR, the repertoire was profiled, and TCRdb retains in-frame clones only, with some absent. The repertoire holds some 150,000 clones, with 60% to 85% as singletons. Deletions cut 5 bases from V and 4 bases from J, with 13 bases between. CDR1 is MNHEY, CDR2 SVGAGI, per germline. This CDR3 comprises 14 residues. The TCR originated in a man between 50 and 59 years old with active or convalescent COVID-19. The source material was peripheral blood. V and J are TRBV6-5 and TRBJ2-3; a weak D match, TRBD2 (6 bases). The CDR3 spells CASSRRREADTQYF. CDR3 bases: TGTGCCAGCAGTCGCCGTAGGGAGGCAGATACGCAGTATTTT.